What follows are 12 T cell receptor beta chains derived from one specimen sequenced in a study of high-grade serous ovarian cancer treatment subgroups (TCRdb year 2021). The library was obtained by the immunoSEQ multiplex PCR assay. TCRdb obtained this table from immuneACCESS and retained in-frame rearrangements with V and J assigned. These tables miss some clones; where compared with another copy, unresolved V genes account for less than half of the shortfall, and the remainder is unexplained. Within this sample are 8,800 or so clones, with about two thirds of them counted one time only. The biggest ten clones account for 10% of the sample. The tumor samples were collected prior to definitive surgery or chemotherapy. The source material was tumor tissue. Receptors were obtained from a human donor with high-grade serous ovarian cancer.

The CDR3 reads CSVDEGAGETQYF. CDR3 bases: TGCAGCGTTGATGAAGGCGCCGGAGAGACCCAGTACTTC. V is TRBV29-1 and J is TRBJ2-5; D not resolved. Trimming shortened V by 3 bases and J by 4 bases, and 12 bases separated the two germline ends. CDR1 is SQVTM, CDR2 ANQGSEA, per germline. This CDR3 spans 13 amino acids.

V is TRBV7-2 and J is TRBJ2-5, with 8 bases identical to TRBD2. This CDR3 contains 14 residues. CDR1 and CDR2 from the germline V gene are SGHTA and FQGNSA. After removal of 5 bases from V and 4 bases from J, the junction contained 6 bases not matched to a gene. This chain's CDR3 is CASSPRTSSETQYF. The DNA for the CDR3 is TGTGCCAGCAGCCCCCGGACTAGCTCAGAGACCCAGTACTTC.

The J gene is TRBJ1-5, the V gene TRBV2; 12 bases are a match to TRBD1. In germline, CDR1 is SNHLY, CDR2 FYNNEI. This CDR3 is built from 16 residues. Losses at the gene ends were 6 bases for V and 1 base for J; bases not matched to a gene: 4. This chain's CDR3 is CASSGTGGSSNQPQHF. The CDR3 DNA follows: TGTGCCAGCAGCGGGACAGGGGGCTCGAGCAATCAGCCCCAGCATTTT.

This clone came up a few times. This rearrangement joins TRBV5-1 to TRBJ2-5; tentative D call: TRBD2 (6 bases). This CDR3 is built from 14 residues. Germline V gene data show CDR1 as SGHRS and CDR2 as YFSETQ. Trimming cost V 7 bases and J 5 bases, with 18 bases left between them. CDR3 region: CASSPGGIMETQYF. CDR3 coding DNA: TGCGCCAGCTCTCCAGGCGGGATTATGGAGACCCAGTACTTC.

The rearrangement uses TRBV11-2 and TRBJ2-1, with D uncertain. V was pared by 5 bases and J by 3 bases, with 8 bases between. The germline V gene has CDR1 SGHAT and CDR2 FQNNGV. The CDR3 loop spans 13 amino acids. CDR3: CASSTDGYNEQFF. The CDR3 coding sequence is TGTGCCAGCAGCACGGACGGCTACAATGAGCAGTTCTTC.

This clone was observed a handful of times. The rearrangement links TRBV6-1 to TRBJ2-7; 9 positions agree with TRBD1. CDR1 and CDR2 from the germline V gene are MNHNS and SASEGT. This CDR3 contains 16 residues. V dropped 3 bases and J dropped 0; count of bases not matched to a gene: 6. The DNA for the CDR3 is TGTGCCAGCAGTGACCCCGGACAGGGGAGCTCCTACGAGCAGTACTTC. Translating gives CASSDPGQGSSYEQYF.

This clone appeared a single time. The rearrangement links TRBV5-1 to TRBJ2-5, with TRBD2 as a possible D gene (6 bases). V was cut by 3 bases and J by 2 bases, with 11 bases left in between. The CDR3 runs 14 residues. CDR1 is SGHRS and CDR2 is YFSETQ in the germline V gene. The CDR3 nucleotides are TGCGCCAGCAGCTCCGGAGGGCGTCAAGAGACCCAGTACTTC. Translation gives CASSSGGRQETQYF.

By frequency in the sample, this clone is medium-sized. The V call is TRBV27, the J call TRBJ2-5; TRBD2 matches at 7 bases. Germline values: CDR1 MNHEY, CDR2 SMNVEV (reference sequence). Trimming at V came to 5 bases and at J to 10 bases, leaving 10 bases not matched to a gene. The CDR3 is 13 residues long. The chain's CDR3 is CASSRETSSNQYF. Here the CDR3 DNA reads TGTGCCAGCAGTCGCGAGACTAGCTCGAACCAGTACTTC.

This CDR3 reads CASSWGPGQRNEKLFF. The CDR3 DNA is TGTGCCAGCAGCTGGGGGCCGGGACAGAGGAATGAAAAACTGTTTTTT. The rearrangement uses TRBV5-4 and TRBJ1-4, with 7 bases fitting TRBD1. The germline CDR1 and CDR2 sequences are SGHNT and YYREEE (reference sequence). CDR3 length: 16 residues. J gave up 5 bases and V 3 bases, and 10 bases lay outside the gene matches.

The chain is built from TRBV7-2 and TRBJ2-3; 8 bases match TRBD2. This CDR3 has 14 amino acids. The J segment lost 3 bases and the V segment lost 2 bases, leaving 1 base of the junction unmatched. The germline CDR1 and CDR2 sequences are SGHTA and FQGNSA. The CDR3 is CASSLPSGTDTQYF. The CDR3 DNA follows: TGTGCCAGCAGCTTACCTAGCGGGACAGATACGCAGTATTTT.

The chain couples TRBV5-1 to TRBJ1-1; 7 bases are a match to TRBD1. The CDR3 covers 13 residues. V dropped 3 bases and J dropped 10; count of bases not matched to a gene: 9. CDR1 SGHRS and CDR2 YFSETQ come from the germline V gene. This CDR3 reads CASSSTGERGAFF. The CDR3 nucleotides are TGCGCCAGCAGCTCTACAGGGGAAAGGGGAGCTTTCTTT.

This rearrangement joins TRBV7-6 to TRBJ2-3; no firm D call. The germline V and J ends were trimmed by 3 bases and 0 bases, with 7 bases remaining between them. The CDR3 runs to 14 residues. Germline CDR1 is SGHVS and CDR2 is FNYEAQ. The CDR3 reads CASSLGHSTDTQYF. As DNA, the CDR3 is TGTGCCAGCAGCTTGGGTCATAGCACAGATACGCAGTATTTT. Variable domain in full (rest from reference TRBV7-6 and TRBJ2-3): GAGVSQSPRYKVTKRGQDVALRCDPISGHVSLYWYRQALGQGPEFLTYFNYEAQQDKSGLPNDRFSAERPEGSISTLTIQRTEQRDSAMYRCASSLGHSTDTQYFGPGTRLTVL.